One and the same sample provided the 14 T cell receptor beta chains below, sequenced in a study of graft-versus-host responses after intestinal transplantation. Intraepithelial and lamina propria lymphocytes were released after the graft tissue was processed. The assay was immunoSEQ multiplex PCR, and TCRdb's table has in-frame clones only and misses some. The sample records 9,800 or so clones, nearly 80% being singletons. The sample here was ileum tissue, taken roughly 530 days after intestinal transplant. The source of these receptors is a human patient who received an intestinal transplant, so some T cells may come from the graft donor.

This clone came up a few times. This chain links TRBV6-4 with TRBJ2-2; the D is unclear. The CDR3 extends over 13 amino acids. Germline CDR1 and CDR2: MRHNA and SNTAGT. Trimming removed 3 bases at V and 2 bases at J, with 4 bases between. CDR3 residues: CASSEDNTGELFF. DNA of the CDR3: TGTGCCAGCAGTGAGGACAACACCGGGGAGCTGTTTTTT.

The chain has TRBV5-4 and TRBJ1-1, with D tentatively TRBD1 (5 bases). V lost 5 bases and J lost 3, with 17 bases in between. From germline, CDR1 is SGHNT and CDR2 YYREEE (reference sequence). The CDR3 is made up of 15 amino acids. The CDR3 sequence: CASSDVQGLYTEAFF. The CDR3 DNA sequence: TGTGCCAGCAGTGACGTCCAGGGTTTGTACACTGAAGCTTTCTTT.

The chain recombines TRBV29-1 with TRBJ2-5; TRBD1 matches 10 bases. The J call may not be correct, given that the DNA end is closer to TRBJ2-7. There are 13 residues in the CDR3. Germline CDR1 is SQVTM and CDR2 is ANQGSEA. The CDR3 nucleotides read TGCAGCGTCCCGGGACAGGGGTCCTACGAGCAGTACTTC. Amino acid sequence: CSVPGQGSYEQYF.

This clone has a handful of counts. The rearrangement joins TRBV6-1 to TRBJ1-4, with D hard to call. Per germline, CDR1 MNHNS and CDR2 SASEGT. V shed 2 bases and J shed 7 bases, with 14 bases lying between them. The CDR3 has 15 amino acids. Here the CDR3 reads CASSESVGAAEKLFF. CDR3 nucleotides: TGTGCCAGCAGTGAATCTGTGGGAGCAGCTGAAAAACTGTTTTTT.

This chain joins TRBV9 and TRBJ2-2, with D perhaps matching TRBD2 (6 bases). The germline CDR1 and CDR2 sequences are SGDLS and YYNGEE. The CDR3 is 17 residues long. Deletions cut 4 bases from V and 2 bases from J, with 18 bases between. The CDR3 bases are TGTGCCAGCAGCCCAGACCCGGGGGAGGAAAACACCGGGGAGCTGTTTTTT. Translating gives CASSPDPGEENTGELFF.

The chain joins TRBV5-1 to TRBJ1-2; TRBD1 might be the D (5 bases). CDR1 SGHRS and CDR2 YFSETQ come from the germline V gene. V was cut by 7 bases and J by 3 bases, with 19 bases left in between. CDR3 length: 15 residues. In nucleotides, the CDR3 is TGCGCCAGCCGACGCCACATCAGGGCGCACTATGGCTACACCTTC. It encodes CASRRHIRAHYGYTF.

This clone rates as large. The V call is TRBV5-8, the J call TRBJ2-7; 8 bases fit TRBD1. The V gene end was trimmed by 2 bases and the J gene end by 5 bases; junction bases not matched to a gene: 9. CDR3 length equals 15 residues. Per the germline V gene, CDR1 is SGHTS and CDR2 is YDEGEE. The CDR3 protein is CASSFNGQGANEQYF. CDR3 nucleotides: TGTGCCAGCAGCTTTAATGGGCAGGGGGCGAACGAGCAGTACTTC.

This clone was detected once. The CDR3 spells CASSQDMNYGYTF. In DNA form, the CDR3 reads TGTGCCAGCAGCCAAGATATGAACTATGGCTACACCTTC. V and J are TRBV14 and TRBJ1-2; D remains unclear. The CDR3 covers 13 residues. The germline V gene has CDR1 SGHDN and CDR2 FVKESK. Trimming shortened V by 0 bases and J by 2 bases, and 4 bases separated the two germline ends.

This chain connects TRBV7-2 to TRBJ2-7; 10 nucleotides agree with TRBD2. The CDR3 sequence is 16 residues long. Trimming cost V 5 bases and J 0 bases; bases outside gene matches: 7. The germline V gene has CDR1 SGHTA and CDR2 FQGNSA. The DNA of the CDR3 is TGTGCCAGCAGCCTTGTAGCGGGAGGCCCCTCCTACGAGCAGTACTTC. Protein sequence: CASSLVAGGPSYEQYF.

The sample holds a few counts of this clone. CDR3 residues: CASSRGQFNYGYTF. CDR3 sequence (DNA): TGTGCCAGCAGTCGAGGACAGTTTAACTATGGCTACACCTTC. The chain carries TRBV6-6 and TRBJ1-2, with D possibly TRBD1 on 6 matching bases. The V and J ends lost 5 bases and 1 base respectively, with 11 bases between them. This CDR3 comprises 14 residues. Germline V gene sequence: CDR1 MNHNY, CDR2 SVGAGI (reference sequence).

V usage is TRBV30 and J usage is TRBJ1-5; 7 bases agree with TRBD1. The CDR3 loop spans 17 amino acids. Germline loops: CDR1 GTSNPN, CDR2 SVGIG (reference sequence). The V segment lost 5 bases and the J segment 0 bases; nucleotides outside the gene matches: 13. For the CDR3, the DNA is TGTGCCTGGCCCCCCAGGGGGGGGCCCTATAGCAATCAGCCCCAGCATTTT. Translation gives CAWPPRGGPYSNQPQHF.

This clone occurred a few times. The chain uses TRBV28 and TRBJ1-2; no reliable D call. Germline V lookup: CDR1 MDHEN, CDR2 SYDVKM. The CDR3 has 14 residues. V dropped 6 bases and J dropped 3 bases, with 14 bases sitting between them. The CDR3 sequence is CASSPWVRYYGYTF. The CDR3 DNA sequence: TGTGCCAGCAGCCCATGGGTACGGTACTATGGCTACACCTTC.

This clone was counted a single time. The chain is built from TRBV29-1 and TRBJ2-3; 7 bases align to TRBD2. The CDR3 totals 13 residues. V lost 7 bases and J lost 1; bases outside the gene matches: 5. The V gene's germline CDR1 is SQVTM and CDR2 ANQGSEA. As DNA, the CDR3 is TGCAGCGCTCGGGGAGGGGGCACAGATACGCAGTATTTT. Translation gives CSARGGGTDTQYF.

The CDR3 reads CASKSGTGHQPQHF. The CDR3 DNA follows: TGTGCCAGCAAATCCGGGACAGGTCATCAGCCCCAGCATTTT. The chain recombines TRBV5-8 with TRBJ1-5; 8 bases map to TRBD1. CDR3 length: 14 residues. Germline trimming cut 6 bases from V and 5 bases from J; bases unmatched to any gene: 7. Germline V CDR1 and CDR2: SGHTS, YDEGEE.